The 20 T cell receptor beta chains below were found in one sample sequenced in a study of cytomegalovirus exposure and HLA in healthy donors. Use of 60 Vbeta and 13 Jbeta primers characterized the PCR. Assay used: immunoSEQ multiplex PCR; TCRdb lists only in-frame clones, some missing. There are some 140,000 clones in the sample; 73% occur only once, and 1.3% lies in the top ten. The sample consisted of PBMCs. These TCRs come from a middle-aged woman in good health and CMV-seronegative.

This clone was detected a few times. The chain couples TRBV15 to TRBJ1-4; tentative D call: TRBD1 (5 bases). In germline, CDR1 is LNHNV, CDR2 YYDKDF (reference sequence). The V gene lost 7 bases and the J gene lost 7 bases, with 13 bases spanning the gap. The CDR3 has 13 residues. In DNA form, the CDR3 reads TGTGCCACCAACCAGGGTCCGGGTGAAAAACTGTTTTTT. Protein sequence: CATNQGPGEKLFF.

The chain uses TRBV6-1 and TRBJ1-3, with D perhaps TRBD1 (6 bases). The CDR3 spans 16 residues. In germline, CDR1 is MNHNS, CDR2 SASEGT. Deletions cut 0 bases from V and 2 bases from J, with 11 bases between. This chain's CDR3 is CASSEARGIPGNTIYF. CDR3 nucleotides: TGTGCCAGCAGTGAAGCGAGGGGGATTCCTGGAAACACCATATATTTT.

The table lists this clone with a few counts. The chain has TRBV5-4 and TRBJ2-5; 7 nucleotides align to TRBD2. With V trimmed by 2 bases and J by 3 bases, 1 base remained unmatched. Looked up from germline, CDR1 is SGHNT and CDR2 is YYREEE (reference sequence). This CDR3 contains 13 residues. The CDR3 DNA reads TGTGCCAGCAGCTTACGGGGGGAAGAGACCCAGTACTTC. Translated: CASSLRGEETQYF.

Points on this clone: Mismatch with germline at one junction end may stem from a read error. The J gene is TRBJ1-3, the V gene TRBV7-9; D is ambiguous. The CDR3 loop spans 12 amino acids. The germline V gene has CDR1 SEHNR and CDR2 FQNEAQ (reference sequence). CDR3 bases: TGTTCCAGCGCTTCTAATGGAAACACCATATATTTT. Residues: CSSASNGNTIYF.

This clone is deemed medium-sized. The CDR3, as DNA: TGTGCCAGCAGTCTCACACCGGGTCTCTCCTACGAGCAGTACTTC. As protein: CASSLTPGLSYEQYF. This chain connects TRBV27 to TRBJ2-7; D uncertain. CDR3 length: 15 amino acids. The germline gives CDR1 MNHEY, CDR2 SMNVEV (reference sequence). V lost 5 bases, J lost 0 bases, and 14 bases lay in between.

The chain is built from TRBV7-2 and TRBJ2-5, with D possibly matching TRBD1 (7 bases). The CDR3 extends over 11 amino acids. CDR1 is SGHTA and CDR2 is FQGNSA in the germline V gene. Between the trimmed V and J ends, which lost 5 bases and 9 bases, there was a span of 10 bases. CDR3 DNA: TGTGCCAGCAGCCCAGGGGGGTCCCAGTACTTC. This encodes CASSPGGSQYF.

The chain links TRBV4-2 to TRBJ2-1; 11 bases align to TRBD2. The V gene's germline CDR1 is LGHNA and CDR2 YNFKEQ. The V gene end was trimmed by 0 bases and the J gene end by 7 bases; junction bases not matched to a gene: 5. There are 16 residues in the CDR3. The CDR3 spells CASSQDPSGGSNEQFF. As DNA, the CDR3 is TGTGCCAGCAGCCAAGATCCTAGCGGGGGGTCGAATGAGCAGTTCTTC.

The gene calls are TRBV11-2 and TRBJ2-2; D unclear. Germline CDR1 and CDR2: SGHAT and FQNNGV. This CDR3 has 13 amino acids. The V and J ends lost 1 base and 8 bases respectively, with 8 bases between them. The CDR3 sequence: CASSLAPEGELFF. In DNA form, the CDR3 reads TGTGCCAGCAGCTTAGCTCCCGAGGGGGAGCTGTTTTTT.

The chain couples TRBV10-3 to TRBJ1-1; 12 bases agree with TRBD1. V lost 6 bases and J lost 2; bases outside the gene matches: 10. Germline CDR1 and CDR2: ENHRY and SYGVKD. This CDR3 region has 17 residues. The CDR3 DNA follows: TGTGCCATCAGACCGAAGGGACAGGGGGCTATCAACACTGAAGCTTTCTTT. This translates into CAIRPKGQGAINTEAFF.

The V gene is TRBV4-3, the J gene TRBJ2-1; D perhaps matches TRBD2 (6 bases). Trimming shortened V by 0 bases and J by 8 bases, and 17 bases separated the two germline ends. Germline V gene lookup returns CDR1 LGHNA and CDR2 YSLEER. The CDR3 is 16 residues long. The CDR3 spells CASSQDRLWGVDEQFF. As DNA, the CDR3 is TGCGCCAGCAGCCAAGATCGGTTGTGGGGGGTCGATGAGCAGTTCTTC.

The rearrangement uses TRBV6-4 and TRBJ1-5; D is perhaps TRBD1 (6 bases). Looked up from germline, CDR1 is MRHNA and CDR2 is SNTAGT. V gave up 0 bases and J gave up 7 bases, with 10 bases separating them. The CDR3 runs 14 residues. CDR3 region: CASSDSGGVQPQHF. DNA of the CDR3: TGTGCCAGCAGTGACTCAGGGGGTGTGCAGCCCCAGCATTTT.

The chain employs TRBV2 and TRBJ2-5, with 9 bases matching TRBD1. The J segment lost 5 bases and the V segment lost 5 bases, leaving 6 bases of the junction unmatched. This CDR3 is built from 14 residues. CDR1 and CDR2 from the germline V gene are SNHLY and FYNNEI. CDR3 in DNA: TGTGCCAGCAGTCGAACAGGGGGCTGGGAGACCCAGTACTTC. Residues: CASSRTGGWETQYF.

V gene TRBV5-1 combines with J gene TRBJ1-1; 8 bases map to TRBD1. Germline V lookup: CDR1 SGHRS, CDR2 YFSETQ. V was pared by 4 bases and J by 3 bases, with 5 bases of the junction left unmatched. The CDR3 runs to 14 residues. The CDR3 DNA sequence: TGCGCCAGCAGCCCACGGACAGGGTACACTGAAGCTTTCTTT. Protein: CASSPRTGYTEAFF.

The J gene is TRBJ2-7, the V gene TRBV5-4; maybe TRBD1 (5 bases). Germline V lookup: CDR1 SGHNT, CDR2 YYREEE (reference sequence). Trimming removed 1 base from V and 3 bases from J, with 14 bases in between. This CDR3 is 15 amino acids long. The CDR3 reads CASSLLGASIYEQYF. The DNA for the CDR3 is TGTGCCAGCAGCTTGTTAGGGGCAAGCATCTACGAGCAGTACTTC.

CDR3 DNA: TGTGCCAGCAGCGTAGGAACAGGGGGCTATGGTGGCAATCAGCCCCAGCATTTT. Protein sequence: CASSVGTGGYGGNQPQHF. This chain joins TRBV9 and TRBJ1-5; 9 nucleotides align to TRBD1. Germline V gene sequence: CDR1 SGDLS, CDR2 YYNGEE. The CDR3 length is 18 residues. With 0 bases clipped from V and 2 bases from J, the junction kept 9 bases outside the gene matches. The complete variable domain, with remaining parts taken from reference TRBV9 and TRBJ1-5, reads DSGVTQTPKHLITATGQRVTLRCSPRSGDLSVYWYQQSLDQGLQFLIQYYNGEERAKGNILERFSAQQFPDLHSELNLSSLELGDSALYFCASSVGTGGYGGNQPQHFGDGTRLSIL.

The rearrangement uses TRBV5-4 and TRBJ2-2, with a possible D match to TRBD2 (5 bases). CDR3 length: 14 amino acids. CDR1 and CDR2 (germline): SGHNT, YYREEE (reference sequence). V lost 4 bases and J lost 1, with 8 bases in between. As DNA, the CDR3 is TGTGCCAGCAGCGGCAGCGGGAACACCGGGGAGCTGTTTTTT. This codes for CASSGSGNTGELFF.

In nucleotides, the CDR3 is TGTGCCAGCCATAACCCCGGGACTGAGAATCAGCCCCAGCATTTT. Translated, it gives CASHNPGTENQPQHF. The rearrangement links TRBV19 to TRBJ1-5, with D perhaps TRBD1 (5 bases). The ends were cut back, 9 bases at V and 4 bases at J, with 19 bases in the middle. Germline CDR1 reads LNHDA; CDR2 reads SQIVND (reference sequence). This CDR3 is 15 amino acids long.

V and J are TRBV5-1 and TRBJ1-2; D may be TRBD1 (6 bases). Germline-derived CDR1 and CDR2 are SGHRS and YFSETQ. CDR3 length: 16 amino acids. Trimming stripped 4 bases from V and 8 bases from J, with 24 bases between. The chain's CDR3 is CASSRTPNRQDGGYTF. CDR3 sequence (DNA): TGCGCCAGCAGCCGTACCCCGAACCGACAGGACGGGGGCTACACCTTC. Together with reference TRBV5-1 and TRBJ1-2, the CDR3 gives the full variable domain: KAGVTQTPRYLIKTRGQQVTLSCSPISGHRSVSWYQQTPGQGLQFLFEYFSETQRNKGNFPGRFSGRQFSNSRSEMNVSTLELGDSALYLCASSRTPNRQDGGYTFGSGTRLTVV.

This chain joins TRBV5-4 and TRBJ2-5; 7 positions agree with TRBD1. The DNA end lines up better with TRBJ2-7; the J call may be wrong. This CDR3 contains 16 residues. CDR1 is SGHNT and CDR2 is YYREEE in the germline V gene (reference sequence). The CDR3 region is CASSPRGSSGIYEQYF. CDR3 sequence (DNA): TGTGCCAGCAGCCCCAGGGGGTCCTCGGGGATTTACGAGCAGTACTTC.

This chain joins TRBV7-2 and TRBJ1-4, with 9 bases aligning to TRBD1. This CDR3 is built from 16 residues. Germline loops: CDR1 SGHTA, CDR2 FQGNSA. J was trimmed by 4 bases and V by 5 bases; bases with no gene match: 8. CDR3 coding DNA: TGTGCCAGCAGCCTTCCACAGGGGGCATTTAATGAAAAACTGTTTTTT. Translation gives CASSLPQGAFNEKLFF.